This TCR beta chain was obtained from a study of blood T cell repertoires in COVID-19. Turning to the study itself: T cells, B-cell-depleted T cells, or PBMCs supplied cDNA or gDNA.

Repertoires were generated with immunoSEQ multiplex PCR, while TCRdb's copy carries only in-frame clones and drops some. The table has about 140,000 clones, about 88% seen once. The CDR3 runs to 15 residues. With 4 bases clipped from V and 2 bases from J, the junction kept 8 bases outside the gene matches. In germline, CDR1 is SGHVS, CDR2 FQNEAQ. Sequenced sample: peripheral blood. The chain is built from TRBV7-8 and TRBJ2-7; 7 positions match TRBD1. The receptor comes from a man in his fifties with active or convalescent COVID-19. In DNA, the CDR3 is TGTGCCAGCAGCTATCGACAGGGCCGCCCCTACGAGCAGTACTTC. The encoded protein is CASSYRQGRPYEQYF.